The entry below gives a single T cell receptor (beta chain) sequence along with its context. This specimen comes from a study of identical twins. Using its own MiXCR run on the 5' RACE reads, TCRdb lists one record per CDR3 protein. The sample shows hundreds of thousands of distinct CDR3 sequences, 8.6% of them seen only once. Everyone who donated was a healthy Caucasian. The CDR3 loop spans 16 amino acids. Unmatched junction bases numbered 8, after V lost 3 bases and J lost 4 bases. Germline CDR1 is SGDLS and CDR2 is YYNGEE. The same data also went into a second study, on yellow fever vaccine responses in identical twins.

This sequence was found in a woman aged 18-29 years in good health. What was sequenced was PBMCs. This chain uses TRBV9 with TRBJ2-2, with 8 bases aligning to TRBD1. CDR3 DNA: TGTGCCAGCAGCGGACCGGGACAGGCGATCACCGGGGAGCTGTTTTTT. Protein sequence: CASSGPGQAITGELFF.